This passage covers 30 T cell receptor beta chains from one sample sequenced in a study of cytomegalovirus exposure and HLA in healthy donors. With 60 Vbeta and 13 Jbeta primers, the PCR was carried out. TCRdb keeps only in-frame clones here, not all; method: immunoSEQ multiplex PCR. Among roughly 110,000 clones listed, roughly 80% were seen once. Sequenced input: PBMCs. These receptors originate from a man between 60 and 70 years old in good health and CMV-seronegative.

Here the CDR3 DNA reads TGTGCCAGCAGCCGGACATTGGGGGGCTACGAGCAGTACTTC. It codes for CASSRTLGGYEQYF. V and J are TRBV6-5 and TRBJ2-7; possibly TRBD2 for D (6 bases). V was shortened by 6 bases and J by 3 bases, with 15 bases between the two germline ends. There are 14 residues in the CDR3. Germline loops: CDR1 MNHEY, CDR2 SVGAGI.

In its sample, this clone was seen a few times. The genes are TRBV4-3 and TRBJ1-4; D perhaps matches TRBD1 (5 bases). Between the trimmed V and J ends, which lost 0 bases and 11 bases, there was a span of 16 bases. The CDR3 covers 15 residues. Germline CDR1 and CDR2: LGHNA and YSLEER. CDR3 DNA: TGCGCCAGCAGCCAAGAAAGGCAGGGCGCTGGGAAACTGTTTTTT. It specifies CASSQERQGAGKLFF.

The CDR3 spells CASSSRRDSHNEKLFF. As DNA, the CDR3 is TGTGCCAGCAGTTCTCGTCGGGACAGTCATAATGAAAAACTGTTTTTT. The V call is TRBV7-7, the J call TRBJ1-4; 7 positions match TRBD1. J was trimmed by 4 bases and V by 6 bases; bases with no gene match: 11. Germline V gene lookup returns CDR1 SSHAT and CDR2 FNYEAQ (reference sequence). The CDR3 is made up of 16 amino acids. The full variable domain, its missing parts supplied by reference TRBV7-7 and TRBJ1-4, is GAGVSQSPRYKVTKRGQDVTLRCDPISSHATLYWYQQALGQGPEFLTYFNYEAQPDKSGLPSDRFSAERPEGSISTLTIQRTEQRDSAMYRCASSSRRDSHNEKLFFGSGTQLSVL.

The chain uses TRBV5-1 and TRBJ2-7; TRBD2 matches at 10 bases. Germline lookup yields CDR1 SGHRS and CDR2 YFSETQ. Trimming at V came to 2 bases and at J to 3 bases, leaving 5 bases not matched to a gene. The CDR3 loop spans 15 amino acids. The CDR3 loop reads CASSFGSGGVYEQYF. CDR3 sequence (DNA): TGCGCCAGCAGCTTTGGAAGCGGGGGGGTCTACGAGCAGTACTTC.

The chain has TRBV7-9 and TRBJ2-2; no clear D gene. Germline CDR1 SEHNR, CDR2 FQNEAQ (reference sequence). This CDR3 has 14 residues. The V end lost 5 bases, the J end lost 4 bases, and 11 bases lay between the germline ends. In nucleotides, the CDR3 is TGTGCCAGCAGCCCCCGCGTTAGCACCGGGGAGCTGTTTTTT. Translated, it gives CASSPRVSTGELFF. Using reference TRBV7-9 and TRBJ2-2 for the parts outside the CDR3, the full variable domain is DTGVSQNPRHKITKRGQNVTFRCDPISEHNRLYWYRQTLGQGPEFLTYFQNEAQLEKSRLLSDRFSAERPKGSFSTLEIQRTEQGDSAMYLCASSPRVSTGELFFGEGSRLTVL.

The CDR3 nucleotides are TGTGCCAGCAGCTTTGAGGGTGGCGAAAAACTGTTTTTT. It codes for CASSFEGGEKLFF. J is TRBJ1-4 and V is TRBV7-9; D uncertain. The V gene lost 3 bases and the J gene lost 8 bases, with 10 bases spanning the gap. Looked up from germline, CDR1 is SEHNR and CDR2 is FQNEAQ (reference sequence). This CDR3 is built from 13 residues.

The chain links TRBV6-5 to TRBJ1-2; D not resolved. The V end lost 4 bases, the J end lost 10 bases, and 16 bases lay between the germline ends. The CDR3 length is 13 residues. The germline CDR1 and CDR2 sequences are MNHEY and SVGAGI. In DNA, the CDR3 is TGTGCCAGCAGTTCCTCCGCTCCAGTTGACTACACCTTC. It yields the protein CASSSSAPVDYTF.

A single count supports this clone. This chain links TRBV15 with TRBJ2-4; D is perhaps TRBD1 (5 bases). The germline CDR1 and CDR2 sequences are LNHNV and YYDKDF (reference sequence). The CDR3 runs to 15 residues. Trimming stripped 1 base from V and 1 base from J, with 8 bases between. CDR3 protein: CATSRAGAAKNIQYF. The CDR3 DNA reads TGTGCCACCAGCAGAGCTGGGGCGGCCAAAAACATTCAGTACTTC.

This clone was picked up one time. The CDR3 nucleotides read TGTGCCAGCAGCTTAGTAGCGGCAAACACTGAAGCTTTCTTT. Translation: CASSLVAANTEAFF. V gene TRBV7-8 combines with J gene TRBJ1-1; D is unresolved. The V end lost 1 base, the J end lost 2 bases, and 8 bases lay between the germline ends. CDR3 length: 14 amino acids. Per germline, CDR1 SGHVS and CDR2 FQNEAQ.

The CDR3 DNA reads TGTGCCACCAAGGACAGCTCTAACTATGGCTACACCTTC. Protein: CATKDSSNYGYTF. The rearrangement links TRBV19 to TRBJ1-2, with a tentative D call TRBD1 (6 bases). Germline V CDR1 and CDR2: LNHDA, SQIVND (reference sequence). Trimming shortened V by 10 bases and J by 0 bases, and 12 bases separated the two germline ends. This CDR3 is 13 amino acids long.

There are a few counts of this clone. The CDR3 is CASSESERPVNQPQHF. As DNA, the CDR3 is TGTGCCAGCAGTGAATCGGAGAGGCCAGTCAATCAGCCCCAGCATTTT. The V and J genes are TRBV2 and TRBJ1-5; D remains ambiguous. The CDR3 has 16 residues. Germline lookup yields CDR1 SNHLY and CDR2 FYNNEI. V gave up 2 bases and J gave up 3 bases, with 14 bases separating them.

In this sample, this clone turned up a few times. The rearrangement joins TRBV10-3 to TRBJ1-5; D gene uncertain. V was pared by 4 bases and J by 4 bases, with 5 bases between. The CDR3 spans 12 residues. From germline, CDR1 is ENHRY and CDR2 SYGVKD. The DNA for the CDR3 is TGTGCCATCAGTGGTCAGAATCAGCCCCAGCATTTT. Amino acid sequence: CAISGQNQPQHF.

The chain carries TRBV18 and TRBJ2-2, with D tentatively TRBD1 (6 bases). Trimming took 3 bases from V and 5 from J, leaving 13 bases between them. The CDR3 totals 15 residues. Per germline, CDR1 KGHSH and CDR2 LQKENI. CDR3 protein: CASSPPTGKTGELFF. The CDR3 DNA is TGTGCCAGCTCACCGCCGACAGGAAAGACCGGGGAGCTGTTTTTT.

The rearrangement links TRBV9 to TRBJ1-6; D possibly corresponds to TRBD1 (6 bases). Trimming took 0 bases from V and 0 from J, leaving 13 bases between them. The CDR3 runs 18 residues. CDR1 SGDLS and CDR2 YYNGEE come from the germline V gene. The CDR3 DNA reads TGTGCCAGCAGCGTAGGGGGCGGGGGCGGCTCCTATAATTCACCCCTCCACTTT. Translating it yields CASSVGGGGGSYNSPLHF. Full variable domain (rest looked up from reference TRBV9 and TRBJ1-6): DSGVTQTPKHLITATGQRVTLRCSPRSGDLSVYWYQQSLDQGLQFLIQYYNGEERAKGNILERFSAQQFPDLHSELNLSSLELGDSALYFCASSVGGGGGSYNSPLHFGNGTRLTVT.

This CDR3 is CASSEYRGGNTGELFF. Here the CDR3 DNA reads TGTGCCAGCAGTGAATATAGGGGGGGTAACACCGGGGAGCTGTTTTTT. The chain recombines TRBV25-1 with TRBJ2-2; D possibly corresponds to TRBD2 (7 bases). Germline CDR1 is MGHDK and CDR2 is SYGVNS. The length of the CDR3 is 16 residues. Trimming pared 0 bases from V and 2 bases from J, leaving 10 bases between.

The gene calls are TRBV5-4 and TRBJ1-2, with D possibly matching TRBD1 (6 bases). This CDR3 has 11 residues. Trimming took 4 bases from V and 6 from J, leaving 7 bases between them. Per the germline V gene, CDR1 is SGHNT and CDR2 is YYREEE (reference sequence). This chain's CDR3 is CASSTGNGYTF. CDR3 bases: TGTGCCAGCAGCACAGGGAATGGCTACACCTTC. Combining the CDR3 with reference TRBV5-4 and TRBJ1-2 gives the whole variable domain ETGVTQSPTHLIKTRGQQVTLRCSSQSGHNTVSWYQQALGQGPQFIFQYYREEENGRGNFPPRFSGLQFPNYSSELNVNALELDDSALYLCASSTGNGYTFGSGTRLTVV.

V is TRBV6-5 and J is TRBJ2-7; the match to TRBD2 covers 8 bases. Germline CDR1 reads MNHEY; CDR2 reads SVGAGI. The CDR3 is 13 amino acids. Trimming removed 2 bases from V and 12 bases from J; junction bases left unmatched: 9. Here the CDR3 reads CASSYRDLLAAYF. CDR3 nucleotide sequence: TGTGCCAGCAGTTACCGGGACCTACTAGCGGCGTACTTC.

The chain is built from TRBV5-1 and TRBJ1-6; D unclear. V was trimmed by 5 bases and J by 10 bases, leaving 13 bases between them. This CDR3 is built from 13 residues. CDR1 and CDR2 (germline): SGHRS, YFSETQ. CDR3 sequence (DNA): TGCGCCAGCAGGTCGGAGGGAGACTCACCCCTCCACTTT. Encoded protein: CASRSEGDSPLHF.

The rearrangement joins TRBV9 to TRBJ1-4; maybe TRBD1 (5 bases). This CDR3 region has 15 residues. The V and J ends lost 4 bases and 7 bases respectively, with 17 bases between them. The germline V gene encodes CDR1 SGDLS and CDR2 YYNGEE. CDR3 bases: TGTGCCAGCAGCCTGACGGGGGTTGGGGGTGAAAAACTGTTTTTT. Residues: CASSLTGVGGEKLFF.

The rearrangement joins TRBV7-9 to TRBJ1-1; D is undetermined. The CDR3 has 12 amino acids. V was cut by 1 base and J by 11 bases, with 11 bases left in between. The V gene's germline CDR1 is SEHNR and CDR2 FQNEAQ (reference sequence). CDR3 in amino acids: CASSLESGRAFF. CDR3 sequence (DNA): TGTGCCAGCAGCTTAGAATCGGGGAGGGCTTTCTTT.

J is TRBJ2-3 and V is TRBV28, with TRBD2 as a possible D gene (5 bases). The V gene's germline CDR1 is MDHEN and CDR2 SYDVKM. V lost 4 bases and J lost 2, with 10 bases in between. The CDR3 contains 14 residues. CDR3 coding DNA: TGTGCCAGCAGTTCGGGGATCCCCACAGATACGCAGTATTTT. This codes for CASSSGIPTDTQYF.

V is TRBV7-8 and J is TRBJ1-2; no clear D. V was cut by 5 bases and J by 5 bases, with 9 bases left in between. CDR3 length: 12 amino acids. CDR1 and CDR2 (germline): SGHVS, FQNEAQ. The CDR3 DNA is TGTGCCAGCAGCCTGTTTCTTTATGGCTACACCTTC. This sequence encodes CASSLFLYGYTF.

CDR3 coding DNA: TGTGCCAGCAGGTTGGAAAGACAGGGGGAAAACATTCAGTACTTC. It codes for CASRLERQGENIQYF. The chain joins TRBV2 to TRBJ2-4, with TRBD1 identical over 9 bases. From germline, CDR1 is SNHLY and CDR2 FYNNEI. This CDR3 is 15 amino acids long. J was trimmed by 5 bases and V by 6 bases; bases with no gene match: 8.

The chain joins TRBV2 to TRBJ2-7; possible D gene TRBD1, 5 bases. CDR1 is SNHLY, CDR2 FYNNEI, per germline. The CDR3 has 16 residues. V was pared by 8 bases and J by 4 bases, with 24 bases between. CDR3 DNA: TGTGCCAGCTGCGACCCTGAGAAAACTGGGGCGTACGAGCAGTACTTC. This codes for CASCDPEKTGAYEQYF.

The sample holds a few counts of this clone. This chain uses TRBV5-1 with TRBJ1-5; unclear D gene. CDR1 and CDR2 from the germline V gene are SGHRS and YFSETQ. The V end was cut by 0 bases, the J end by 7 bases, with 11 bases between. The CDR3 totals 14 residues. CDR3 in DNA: TGCGCCAGCAGCTTGGACAGTTCGGGACAGCCCCAGCATTTT. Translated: CASSLDSSGQPQHF. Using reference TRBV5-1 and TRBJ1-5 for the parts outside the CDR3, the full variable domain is KAGVTQTPRYLIKTRGQQVTLSCSPISGHRSVSWYQQTPGQGLQFLFEYFSETQRNKGNFPGRFSGRQFSNSRSEMNVSTLELGDSALYLCASSLDSSGQPQHFGDGTRLSIL.

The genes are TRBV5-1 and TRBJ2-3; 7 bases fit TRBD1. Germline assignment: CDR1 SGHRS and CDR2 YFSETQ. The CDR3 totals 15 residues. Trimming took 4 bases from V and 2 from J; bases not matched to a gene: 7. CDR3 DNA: TGCGCCAGCAGCCCGGGACAGACATACACAGATACGCAGTATTTT. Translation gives CASSPGQTYTDTQYF.

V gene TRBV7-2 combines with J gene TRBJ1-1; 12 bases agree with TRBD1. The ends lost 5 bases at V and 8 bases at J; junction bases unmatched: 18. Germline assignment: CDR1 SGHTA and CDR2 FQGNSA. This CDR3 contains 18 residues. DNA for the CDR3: TGTGCCAGCAGCGTATTACCTACCGGGACAGGGGGCAGAGGAGAAGCTTTCTTT. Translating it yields CASSVLPTGTGGRGEAFF.

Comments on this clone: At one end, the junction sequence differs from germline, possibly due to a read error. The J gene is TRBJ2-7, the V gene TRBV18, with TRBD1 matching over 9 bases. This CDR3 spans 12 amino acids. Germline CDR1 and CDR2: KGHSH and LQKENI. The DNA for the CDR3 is TGTGCCAGCTCACTCGGGACAGGGAGTTGGAACTTC. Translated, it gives CASSLGTGSWNF.

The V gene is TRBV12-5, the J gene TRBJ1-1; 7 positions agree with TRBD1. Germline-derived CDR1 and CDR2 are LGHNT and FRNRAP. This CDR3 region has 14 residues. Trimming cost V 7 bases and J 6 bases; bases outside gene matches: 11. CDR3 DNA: TGTGCTAGTGCCCTCCCCGACAGGGTCTCTGAAGCTTTCTTT. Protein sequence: CASALPDRVSEAFF. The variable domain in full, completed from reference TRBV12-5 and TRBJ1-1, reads DARVTQTPRHKVTEMGQEVTMRCQPILGHNTVFWYRQTMMQGLELLAYFRNRAPLDDSGMPKDRFSAEMPDATLATLKIQPSEPRDSAVYFCASALPDRVSEAFFGQGTRLTVV.

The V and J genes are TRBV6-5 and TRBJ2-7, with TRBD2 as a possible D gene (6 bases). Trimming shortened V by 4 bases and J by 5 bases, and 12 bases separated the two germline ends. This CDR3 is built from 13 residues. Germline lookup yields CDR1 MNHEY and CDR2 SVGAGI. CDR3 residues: CASSSGTSNEQYV. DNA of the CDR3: TGTGCCAGCAGTTCAGGGACTTCCAACGAGCAGTACGTC.